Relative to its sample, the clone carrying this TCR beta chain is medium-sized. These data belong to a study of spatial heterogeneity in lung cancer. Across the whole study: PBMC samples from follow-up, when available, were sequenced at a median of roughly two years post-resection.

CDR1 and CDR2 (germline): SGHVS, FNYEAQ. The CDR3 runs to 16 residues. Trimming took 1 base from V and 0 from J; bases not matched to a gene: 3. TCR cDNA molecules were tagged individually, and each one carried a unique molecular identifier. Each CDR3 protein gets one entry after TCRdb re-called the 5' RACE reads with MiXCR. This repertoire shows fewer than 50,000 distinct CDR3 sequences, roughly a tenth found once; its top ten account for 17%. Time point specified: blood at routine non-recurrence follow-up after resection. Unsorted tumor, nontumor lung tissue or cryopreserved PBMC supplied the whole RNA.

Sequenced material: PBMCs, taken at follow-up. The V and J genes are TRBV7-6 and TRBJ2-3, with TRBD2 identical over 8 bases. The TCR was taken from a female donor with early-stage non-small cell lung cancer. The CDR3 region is CASSLEASGSTDTQYF. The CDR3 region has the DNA TGTGCCAGCAGCTTAGAGGCTAGCGGGAGCACAGATACGCAGTATTTT. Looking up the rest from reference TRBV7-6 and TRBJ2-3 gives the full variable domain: GAGVSQSPRYKVTKRGQDVALRCDPISGHVSLYWYRQALGQGPEFLTYFNYEAQQDKSGLPNDRFSAERPEGSISTLTIQRTEQRDSAMYRCASSLEASGSTDTQYFGPGTRLTVL.